Following are 10 T cell receptor beta chains from one sample sequenced in a study of cytomegalovirus exposure and HLA in healthy donors. Profiling relied on immunoSEQ multiplex PCR, and the TCRdb table lists in-frame clones only, not all of them. This sample carries approximately 220,000 clones, roughly 83% of them seen once, and the ten largest clones take around 15%. The specimen was PBMCs. The receptors shown here come from a woman under 40 in good health and CMV-seropositive.

This clone was observed many times. J is TRBJ2-7 and V is TRBV6-1; D uncertain. V dropped 0 bases and J dropped 7 bases, with 13 bases sitting between them. Germline-derived CDR1 and CDR2 are MNHNS and SASEGT. This CDR3 spans 14 amino acids. The CDR3: CASSEAPDVREQYF. CDR3 nucleotide sequence: TGTGCCAGCAGTGAAGCGCCGGATGTACGAGAGCAGTACTTC.

The chain uses TRBV11-2 and TRBJ2-2, with 12 bases that match TRBD2. There are 18 residues in the CDR3. Germline CDR1 and CDR2: SGHAT and FQNNGV. V was pared by 4 bases and J by 7 bases, with 13 bases of the junction left unmatched. The CDR3 bases are TGTGCCAGCAGCTCCAGACTAGCGGGAGTGGGTTCTAACGGGGAGCTGTTTTTT. Protein sequence: CASSSRLAGVGSNGELFF.

A remark on this clone: A read error is likely, as this CDR3 ends without the conserved phenylalanine or tryptophan. The DNA is left out, because the CDR3 cannot be placed on it with certainty; the CDR3 is given as TCRdb lists it. The chain links TRBV7-7 to TRBJ2-7; TRBD2 is the table's D call, not checked against the DNA. Germline V gene lookup returns CDR1 SSHAT and CDR2 FNYEAQ (reference sequence). The CDR3 length is 11 residues, termini included. The CDR3 is CASSTPGTRRS.

This chain links TRBV28 with TRBJ2-5, with D perhaps TRBD2 (6 bases). The V gene lost 5 bases and the J gene lost 5 bases, with 21 bases spanning the gap. Germline CDR1 and CDR2: MDHEN and SYDVKM. CDR3 size: 16 residues. CDR3 sequence: CASSTALEGSRETQYF. CDR3 sequence (DNA): TGTGCCAGCAGTACCGCGTTGGAGGGGAGCAGGGAGACCCAGTACTTC.

The chain combines TRBV28 with TRBJ2-7, with 7 positions matching TRBD1. The length of the CDR3 is 16 residues. Unmatched junction bases numbered 12, after V lost 6 bases and J lost 1 base. Germline V gene sequence: CDR1 MDHEN, CDR2 SYDVKM. The CDR3 here is CASSLVGTVHSYEQYF. CDR3 sequence (DNA): TGTGCCAGCAGCTTGGTAGGGACAGTCCATTCCTACGAGCAGTACTTC.

This sequence joins TRBV15 and TRBJ1-4; a weak D match, TRBD1 (5 bases). The V end was cut by 3 bases, the J end by 6 bases, with 5 bases between. This CDR3 is built from 12 residues. The germline gives CDR1 LNHNV, CDR2 YYDKDF (reference sequence). CDR3: CATSRGHEKLFF. CDR3 in DNA: TGTGCCACCAGCAGGGGACATGAAAAACTGTTTTTT.

The chain joins TRBV19 to TRBJ1-5, with D maybe TRBD1 (5 bases). There are 16 residues in the CDR3. Between the trimmed V and J ends, which lost 1 base and 6 bases, there was a span of 16 bases. CDR1 is LNHDA, CDR2 SQIVND, per germline (reference sequence). CDR3 nucleotide sequence: TGTGCCAGTAGTATAGGCAGGGAGTTGGTTCGTCAGCCCCAGCATTTT. Encoded protein: CASSIGRELVRQPQHF.

J is TRBJ2-5 and V is TRBV5-6; perhaps D is TRBD1 or TRBD2 (5 bases each). This CDR3 has 15 residues. Germline CDR1 SGHDT, CDR2 YYEEEE. Trimming shortened V by 1 base and J by 5 bases, and 15 bases separated the two germline ends. CDR3 in DNA: TGTGCCAGCAGCTTGCGGATCAGGTGGGGGGAGACCCAGTACTTC. Its protein is CASSLRIRWGETQYF.

J is TRBJ2-7 and V is TRBV6-1; TRBD1 might be the D (6 bases). Trimming stripped 7 bases from V and 1 base from J, with 14 bases between. The CDR3 consists of 14 residues. Looked up from germline, CDR1 is MNHNS and CDR2 is SASEGT. For the CDR3, the DNA is TGTGCCAGCACCGTCGGGACACCTTCCTACGAGCAGTACTTC. It is translated as CASTVGTPSYEQYF.

The chain couples TRBV4-2 to TRBJ2-5, with 7 bases aligning to TRBD2. Germline V gives CDR1 LGHNA, CDR2 YNFKEQ. The junction had 7 bases not matched to a gene; V was cut back by 0 bases and J by 3 bases. The CDR3 is 16 amino acids. CDR3 DNA sequence: TGTGCCAGCAGCCAAGAAGGGGAGGGAGTCGAAGAGACCCAGTACTTC. Protein: CASSQEGEGVEETQYF.